At least ten counts were recorded for the clone carrying this TCR beta chain. TCRdb reanalysed the 5' RACE reads using MiXCR and keeps one entry per CDR3 protein. Of about 500,000 distinct CDR3 sequences in the sample, around 16% were seen once. The CDR3 totals 18 residues. V was trimmed by 1 base and J by 0 bases, leaving 17 bases between them. Germline CDR1 is SGHTA and CDR2 is FQGTGA. This sample stems from a study of T cells after yellow fever vaccination. V and J are TRBV7-3 and TRBJ2-3; maybe TRBD1 (5 bases). This clonotype was sampled from a man younger than 35 who received the YFV17D yellow fever vaccine. This specimen was PBMCs, taken more than 4 days after the first yellow fever vaccination. DNA for the CDR3: TGTGCCAGCAGCTTAAGTGGACATACCTTCACTAGCACAGATACGCAGTATTTT. It translates to CASSLSGHTFTSTDTQYF.